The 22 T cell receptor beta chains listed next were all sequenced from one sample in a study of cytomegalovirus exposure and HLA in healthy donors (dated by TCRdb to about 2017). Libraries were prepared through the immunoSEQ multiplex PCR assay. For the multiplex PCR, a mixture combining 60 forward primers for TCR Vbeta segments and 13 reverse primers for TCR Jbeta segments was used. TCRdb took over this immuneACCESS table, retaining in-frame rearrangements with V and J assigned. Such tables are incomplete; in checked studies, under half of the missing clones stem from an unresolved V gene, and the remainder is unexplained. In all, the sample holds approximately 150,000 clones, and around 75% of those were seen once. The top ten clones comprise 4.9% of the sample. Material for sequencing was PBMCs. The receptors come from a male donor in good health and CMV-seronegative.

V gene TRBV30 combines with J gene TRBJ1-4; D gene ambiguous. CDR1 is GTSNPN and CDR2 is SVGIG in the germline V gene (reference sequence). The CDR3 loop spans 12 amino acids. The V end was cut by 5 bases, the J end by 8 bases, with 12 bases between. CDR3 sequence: CAWSYWREKLFF. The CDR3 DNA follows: TGTGCCTGGTCCTATTGGCGGGAAAAACTGTTTTTT.

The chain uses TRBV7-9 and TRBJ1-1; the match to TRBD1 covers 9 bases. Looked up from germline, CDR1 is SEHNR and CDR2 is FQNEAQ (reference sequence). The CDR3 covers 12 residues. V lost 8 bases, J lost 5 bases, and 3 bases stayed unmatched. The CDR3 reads CASRTGATEAFF. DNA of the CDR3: TGTGCCAGCCGGACAGGGGCTACTGAAGCTTTCTTT.

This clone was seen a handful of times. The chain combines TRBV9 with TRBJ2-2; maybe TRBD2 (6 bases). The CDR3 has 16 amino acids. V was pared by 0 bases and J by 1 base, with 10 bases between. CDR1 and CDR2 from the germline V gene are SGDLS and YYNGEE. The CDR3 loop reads CASSVAVGGNTGELFF. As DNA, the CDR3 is TGTGCCAGCAGCGTAGCTGTCGGGGGGAACACCGGGGAGCTGTTTTTT. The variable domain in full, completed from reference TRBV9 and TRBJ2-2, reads DSGVTQTPKHLITATGQRVTLRCSPRSGDLSVYWYQQSLDQGLQFLIQYYNGEERAKGNILERFSAQQFPDLHSELNLSSLELGDSALYFCASSVAVGGNTGELFFGEGSRLTVL.

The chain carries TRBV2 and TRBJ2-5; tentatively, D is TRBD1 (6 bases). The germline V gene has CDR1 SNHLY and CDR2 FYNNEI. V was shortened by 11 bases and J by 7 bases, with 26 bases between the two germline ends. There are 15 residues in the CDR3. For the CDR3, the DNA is TGTGCCGCCAGCAGGAGAGGGGGATCCACAGGGACCCAGTACTTC. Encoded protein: CAASRRGGSTGTQYF.

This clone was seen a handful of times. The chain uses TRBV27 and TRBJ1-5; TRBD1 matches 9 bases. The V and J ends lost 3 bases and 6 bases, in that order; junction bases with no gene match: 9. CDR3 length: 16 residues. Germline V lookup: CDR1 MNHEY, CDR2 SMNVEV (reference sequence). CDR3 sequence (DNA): TGTGCCAGCAGTTTGGTGGGACAGGGCGGAGGTCAGCCCCAGCATTTT. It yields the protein CASSLVGQGGGQPQHF.

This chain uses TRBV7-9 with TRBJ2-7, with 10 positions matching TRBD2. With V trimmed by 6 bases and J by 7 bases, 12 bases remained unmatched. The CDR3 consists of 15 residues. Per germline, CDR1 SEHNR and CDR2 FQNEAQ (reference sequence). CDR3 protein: CASSPLAGALQEQYF. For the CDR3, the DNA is TGTGCCAGCAGTCCTCTAGCGGGAGCCCTCCAAGAGCAGTACTTC.

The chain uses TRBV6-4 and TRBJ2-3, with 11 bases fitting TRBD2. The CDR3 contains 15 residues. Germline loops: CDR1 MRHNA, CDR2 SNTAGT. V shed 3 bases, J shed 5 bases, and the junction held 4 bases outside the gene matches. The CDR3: CASSDLAGGQDTQYF. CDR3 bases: TGTGCCAGCAGTGATTTAGCGGGAGGGCAAGATACGCAGTATTTT.

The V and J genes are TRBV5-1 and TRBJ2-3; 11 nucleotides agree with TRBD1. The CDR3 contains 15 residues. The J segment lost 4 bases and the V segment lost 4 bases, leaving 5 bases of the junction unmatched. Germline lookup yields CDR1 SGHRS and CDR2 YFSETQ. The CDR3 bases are TGCGCCAGCAGCCCGGGACAGGGGGTATCAGATACGCAGTATTTT. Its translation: CASSPGQGVSDTQYF.

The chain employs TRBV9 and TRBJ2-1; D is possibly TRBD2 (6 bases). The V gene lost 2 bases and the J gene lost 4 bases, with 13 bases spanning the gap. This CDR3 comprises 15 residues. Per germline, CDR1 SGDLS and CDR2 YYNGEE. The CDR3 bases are TGTGCCAGCAGCGTCCGGGACTCCCCTTACAATGAGCAGTTCTTC. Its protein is CASSVRDSPYNEQFF.

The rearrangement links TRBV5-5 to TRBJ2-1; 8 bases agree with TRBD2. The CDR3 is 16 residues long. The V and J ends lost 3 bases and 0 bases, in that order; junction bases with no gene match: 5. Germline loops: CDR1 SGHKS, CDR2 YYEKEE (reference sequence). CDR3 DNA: TGTGCCAGCAGCTATATAGCGGGGAGCTCCTACAATGAGCAGTTCTTC. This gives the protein CASSYIAGSSYNEQFF. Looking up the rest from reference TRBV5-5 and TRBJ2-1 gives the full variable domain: DAGVTQSPTHLIKTRGQQVTLRCSPISGHKSVSWYQQVLGQGPQFIFQYYEKEERGRGNFPDRFSARQFPNYSSELNVNALLLGDSALYLCASSYIAGSSYNEQFFGPGTRLTVL.

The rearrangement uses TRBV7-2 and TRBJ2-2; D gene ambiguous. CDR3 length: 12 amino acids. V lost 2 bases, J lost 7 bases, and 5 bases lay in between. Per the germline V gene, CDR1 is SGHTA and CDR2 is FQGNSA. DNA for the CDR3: TGTGCCAGCAGCTTACGGAGCGGGGAGCTGTTTTTT. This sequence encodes CASSLRSGELFF.

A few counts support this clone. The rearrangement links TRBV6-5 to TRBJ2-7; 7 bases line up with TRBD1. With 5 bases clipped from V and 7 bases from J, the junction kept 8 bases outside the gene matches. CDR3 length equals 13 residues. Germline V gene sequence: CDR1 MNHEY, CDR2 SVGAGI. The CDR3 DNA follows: TGTGCCAGCAGTGACCGACAGGGACGGGAGCAGTACTTC. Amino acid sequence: CASSDRQGREQYF.

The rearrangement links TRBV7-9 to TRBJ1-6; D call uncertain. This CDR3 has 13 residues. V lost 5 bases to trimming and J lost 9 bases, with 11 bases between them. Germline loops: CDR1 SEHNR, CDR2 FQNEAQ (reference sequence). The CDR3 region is CASSPSVLSPLHF. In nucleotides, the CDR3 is TGTGCCAGCAGCCCCTCAGTTCTTTCACCCCTCCACTTT.

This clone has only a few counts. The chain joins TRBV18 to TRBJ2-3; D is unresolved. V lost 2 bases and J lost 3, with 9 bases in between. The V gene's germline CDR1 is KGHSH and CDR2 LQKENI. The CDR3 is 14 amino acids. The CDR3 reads CASSPISETDTQYF. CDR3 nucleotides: TGTGCCAGCTCACCAATTAGTGAAACAGATACGCAGTATTTT.

The CDR3 DNA sequence: TGTGCCAGCAGCTTTGGAACAGGGGCGGGCGATGAGCAGTTCTTC. Its protein product is CASSFGTGAGDEQFF. This chain connects TRBV7-3 to TRBJ2-1; TRBD1 agrees at 7 bases. The V gene end was trimmed by 3 bases and the J gene end by 8 bases; junction bases not matched to a gene: 10. Looked up from germline, CDR1 is SGHTA and CDR2 is FQGTGA. The CDR3 length is 15 residues.

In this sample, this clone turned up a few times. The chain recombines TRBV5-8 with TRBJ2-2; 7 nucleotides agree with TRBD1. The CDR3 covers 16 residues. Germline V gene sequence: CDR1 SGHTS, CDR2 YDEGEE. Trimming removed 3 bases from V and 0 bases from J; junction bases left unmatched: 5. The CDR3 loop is CASSWYRGPNTGELFF. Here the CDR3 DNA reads TGTGCCAGCAGCTGGTACAGGGGACCGAACACCGGGGAGCTGTTTTTT.

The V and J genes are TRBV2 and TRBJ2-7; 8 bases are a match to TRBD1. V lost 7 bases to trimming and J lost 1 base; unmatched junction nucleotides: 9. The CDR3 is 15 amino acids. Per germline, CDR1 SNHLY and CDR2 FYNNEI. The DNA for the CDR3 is TGTGCCAGCACTAAAGACAGGGGTATTTCCTACGAGCAGTACTTC. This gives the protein CASTKDRGISYEQYF.

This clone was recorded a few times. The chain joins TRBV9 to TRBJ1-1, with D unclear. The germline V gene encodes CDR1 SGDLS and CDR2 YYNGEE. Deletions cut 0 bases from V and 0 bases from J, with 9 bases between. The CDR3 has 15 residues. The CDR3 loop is CASSVALGMNTEAFF. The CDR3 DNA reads TGTGCCAGCAGCGTAGCCCTCGGTATGAACACTGAAGCTTTCTTT. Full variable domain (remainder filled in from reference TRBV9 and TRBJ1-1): DSGVTQTPKHLITATGQRVTLRCSPRSGDLSVYWYQQSLDQGLQFLIQYYNGEERAKGNILERFSAQQFPDLHSELNLSSLELGDSALYFCASSVALGMNTEAFFGQGTRLTVV.

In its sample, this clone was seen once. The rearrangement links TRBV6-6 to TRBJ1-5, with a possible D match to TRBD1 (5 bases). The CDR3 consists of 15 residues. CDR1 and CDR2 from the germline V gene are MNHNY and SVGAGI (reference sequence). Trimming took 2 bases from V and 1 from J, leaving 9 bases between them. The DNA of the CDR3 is TGTGCCAGCAGTTACGGGGGGGGAAGCAATCAGCCCCAGCATTTT. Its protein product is CASSYGGGSNQPQHF.

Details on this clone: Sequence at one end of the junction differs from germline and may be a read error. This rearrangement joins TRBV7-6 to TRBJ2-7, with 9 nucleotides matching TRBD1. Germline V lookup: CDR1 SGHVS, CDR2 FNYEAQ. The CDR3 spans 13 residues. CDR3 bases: TGTGCCAGCAGCTTAGAAGCCGGGACAGGGTTAGTCTTC. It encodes CASSLEAGTGLVF.

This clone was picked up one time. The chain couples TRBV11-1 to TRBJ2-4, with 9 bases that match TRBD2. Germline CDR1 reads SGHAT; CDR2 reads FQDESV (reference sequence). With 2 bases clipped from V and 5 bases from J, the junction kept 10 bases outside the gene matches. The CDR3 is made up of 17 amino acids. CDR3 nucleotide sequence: TGTGCCAGCAGCTTAATCCTAGCGGGAACGGGGGAAAACATTCAGTACTTC. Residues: CASSLILAGTGENIQYF.

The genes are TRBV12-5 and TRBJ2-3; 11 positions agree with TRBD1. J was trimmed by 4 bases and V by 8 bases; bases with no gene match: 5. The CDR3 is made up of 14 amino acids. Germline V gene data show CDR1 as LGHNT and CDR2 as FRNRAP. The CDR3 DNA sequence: TGTGCTAGTAGGTGGACAGGGGGCGCAGATACGCAGTATTTT. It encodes CASRWTGGADTQYF.